These 29 T cell receptor beta chains share one sample of origin, sequenced in a study of OX40 agonist ivuxolimab in advanced cancers. Libraries were built with the immunoSEQ multiplex PCR assay. Drawn from immuneACCESS, this table holds only the in-frame rearrangements with V and J called that TCRdb kept. Clones are partly lost; checked studies trace under half to an unresolved V gene and leave the rest unexplained. The sample has about 86,000 clones on record, 87% of them singletons. Approximately 1.5% of the sample is in the top ten clones. The specimen was CD4+ or CD8+ T cells sorted from blood, collected in a trial of the OX40 agonist ivuxolimab. These receptor sequences come from an adult with an advanced solid tumor such as melanoma, head and neck, liver or kidney cancer.

The chain couples TRBV5-4 to TRBJ2-5; tentatively, D is TRBD2 (6 bases). Germline V gives CDR1 SGHNT, CDR2 YYREEE (reference sequence). V was trimmed by 4 bases and J by 5 bases, leaving 12 bases between them. The CDR3 has 13 amino acids. The CDR3 protein is CASSPEGRETQYF. For the CDR3, the DNA is TGTGCCAGCAGCCCGGAGGGGCGGGAGACCCAGTACTTC.

The J gene is TRBJ1-3, the V gene TRBV9, with D unresolved. Trimming cost V 4 bases and J 4 bases, with 12 bases left between them. This CDR3 is 14 amino acids long. Germline CDR1 reads SGDLS; CDR2 reads YYNGEE. CDR3 nucleotide sequence: TGTGCCAGCAGCCCACAAATAGCCGGAAACACCATATATTTT. Its translation: CASSPQIAGNTIYF.

The chain carries TRBV5-1 and TRBJ2-1; 16 positions match TRBD2. The V and J ends lost 8 bases and 15 bases, in that order; junction bases with no gene match: 8. Germline V gives CDR1 SGHRS, CDR2 YFSETQ. The CDR3 has 13 amino acids. The CDR3 reads CASTGTSGRARFF. In DNA form, the CDR3 reads TGCGCCAGTACCGGGACTAGCGGGAGGGCCCGGTTCTTC.

The chain recombines TRBV28 with TRBJ2-2; no firm D call. This CDR3 has 14 residues. V was pared by 4 bases and J by 9 bases, with 15 bases between. CDR1 MDHEN and CDR2 SYDVKM come from the germline V gene. CDR3: CASSSAALPRELFF. The CDR3 bases are TGTGCCAGCAGTTCGGCGGCCCTCCCGAGGGAGCTGTTTTTT.

The chain uses TRBV28 and TRBJ2-5, with D possibly TRBD2 on 6 matching bases. Trimming removed 5 bases from V and 5 bases from J, with 15 bases in between. Germline CDR1 and CDR2: MDHEN and SYDVKM. CDR3 size: 14 residues. CDR3 amino acids: CASSPRDSWETQYF. Written as DNA, the CDR3 is TGTGCCAGCAGTCCCCGGGACTCTTGGGAGACCCAGTACTTC.

The chain recombines TRBV27 with TRBJ2-1; tentatively, D is TRBD1 (5 bases). CDR3 length equals 14 residues. Germline CDR1 reads MNHEY; CDR2 reads SMNVEV (reference sequence). Trimming stripped 3 bases from V and 8 bases from J, with 14 bases between. The CDR3 spells CASSLSPTDHEQFF. CDR3 in DNA: TGTGCCAGCAGTTTGAGCCCGACAGACCATGAGCAGTTCTTC.

Written as DNA, the CDR3 is TGTGCCAGCAGCCAAGATCTGAACGGGCGCCCGAACACTGAAGCTTTCTTT. This codes for CASSQDLNGRPNTEAFF. V and J are TRBV4-2 and TRBJ1-1; D ambiguous. The length of the CDR3 is 17 residues. With 0 bases removed from V and 1 base from J, the gap between germline ends came to 15 bases. Germline values: CDR1 LGHNA, CDR2 YNFKEQ.

The CDR3 here is CASRIQDASYEQYF. CDR3 DNA: TGCGCCAGCAGAATCCAGGACGCATCCTACGAGCAGTACTTC. The genes are TRBV5-1 and TRBJ2-7; D is uncertain. The CDR3 contains 14 residues. With 5 bases removed from V and 1 base from J, the gap between germline ends came to 13 bases. Germline V gene lookup returns CDR1 SGHRS and CDR2 YFSETQ. The full variable domain, completed using reference TRBV5-1 and TRBJ2-7, is KAGVTQTPRYLIKTRGQQVTLSCSPISGHRSVSWYQQTPGQGLQFLFEYFSETQRNKGNFPGRFSGRQFSNSRSEMNVSTLELGDSALYLCASRIQDASYEQYFGPGTRLTVT.

The V call is TRBV7-3, the J call TRBJ2-1; D call uncertain. The germline V gene has CDR1 SGHTA and CDR2 FQGTGA. The CDR3 runs 15 residues. V dropped 5 bases and J dropped 5 bases, with 16 bases sitting between them. CDR3 protein: CASSPDNVMDNEQFF. CDR3 nucleotide sequence: TGTGCCAGCAGCCCCGACAATGTAATGGACAATGAGCAGTTCTTC.

Remarks on this clone: Other DNA sequences within the sample encode an identical CDR3. V gene TRBV7-2 combines with J gene TRBJ2-5, with D unresolved. V dropped 5 bases and J dropped 0 bases, with 4 bases sitting between them. Per the germline V gene, CDR1 is SGHTA and CDR2 is FQGNSA. The CDR3 consists of 12 residues. The CDR3 sequence is CASSRYQETQYF. The DNA of the CDR3 is TGTGCCAGCAGCAGATACCAAGAGACCCAGTACTTC.

The V gene is TRBV2, the J gene TRBJ2-4; D may be TRBD2 (6 bases). V was clipped by 6 bases and J by 7 bases, with 13 bases between them. The CDR3 is 13 amino acids. Germline V CDR1 and CDR2: SNHLY, FYNNEI. CDR3 sequence: CASREGYRNIQYF. CDR3 nucleotide sequence: TGTGCCAGCAGGGAGGGGTATCGGAACATTCAGTACTTC.

For the CDR3, the DNA is TGTGCCAGCAGACCCCATCCTAGCGGGGGGACAGATACGCAGTATTTT. This encodes CASRPHPSGGTDTQYF. J is TRBJ2-3 and V is TRBV6-6, with 11 bases aligning to TRBD2. V was pared by 6 bases and J by 3 bases, with 8 bases of the junction left unmatched. Germline V gene sequence: CDR1 MNHNY, CDR2 SVGAGI (reference sequence). CDR3 length: 16 amino acids.

The J gene is TRBJ2-3, the V gene TRBV27, with 9 bases that match TRBD1. V dropped 2 bases and J dropped 5; count of bases not matched to a gene: 11. The germline gives CDR1 MNHEY, CDR2 SMNVEV (reference sequence). This CDR3 comprises 17 residues. CDR3 nucleotide sequence: TGTGCCAGCAGTTTAGGTCTTGAGGGACAGGGAATAGATACGCAGTATTTT. This gives the protein CASSLGLEGQGIDTQYF.

The chain employs TRBV5-5 and TRBJ2-7, with D uncertain. Trimming removed 0 bases at V and 0 bases at J, with 7 bases between. This CDR3 has 14 residues. Germline CDR1 reads SGHKS; CDR2 reads YYEKEE (reference sequence). The CDR3: CASSLEGPSYEQYF. In DNA form, the CDR3 reads TGTGCCAGCAGCTTGGAAGGGCCCTCCTACGAGCAGTACTTC.

This chain connects TRBV6-6 to TRBJ2-3; D gene uncertain. The CDR3 is 12 amino acids. V lost 5 bases and J 3 bases, leaving 6 bases between the germline ends. CDR1 and CDR2 (germline): MNHNY, SVGAGI (reference sequence). This chain's CDR3 is CASSQGTDTQYF. The CDR3 coding sequence is TGTGCCAGCAGTCAAGGGACAGATACGCAGTATTTT.

V and J are TRBV6-5 and TRBJ1-2, with 10 positions matching TRBD1. Germline V gene data show CDR1 as MNHEY and CDR2 as SVGAGI. V was clipped by 2 bases and J by 4 bases; unmatched bases: 4. This CDR3 region has 15 residues. The CDR3 nucleotides are TGTGCCAGCAGTTACGCCGGGACAGGGGCCTATGGCTACACCTTC. This encodes CASSYAGTGAYGYTF.

V gene TRBV6-1 combines with J gene TRBJ2-3; TRBD2 agrees at 9 bases. CDR1 MNHNS and CDR2 SASEGT come from the germline V gene. This CDR3 region has 15 residues. V lost 1 base, J lost 1 base, and 0 bases stayed unmatched. CDR3 loop: CASSEVAGGTDTQYF. The CDR3 bases are TGTGCCAGCAGTGAAGTAGCGGGGGGCACAGATACGCAGTATTTT.

This sequence joins TRBV27 and TRBJ2-1; 10 nucleotides agree with TRBD2. The CDR3 runs 13 residues. CDR1 MNHEY and CDR2 SMNVEV come from the germline V gene (reference sequence). Trimming removed 5 bases from V and 10 bases from J; junction bases left unmatched: 5. CDR3 coding DNA: TGTGCCAGCAGTCCCCTAGCGGGAGTAGAGCAGTTCTTC. Protein sequence: CASSPLAGVEQFF.

V gene TRBV10-3 combines with J gene TRBJ2-7, with D possibly TRBD1 on 5 matching bases. The CDR3 consists of 13 residues. V was cut by 3 bases and J by 5 bases, with 11 bases left in between. Germline V gene sequence: CDR1 ENHRY, CDR2 SYGVKD. In DNA, the CDR3 is TGTGCCATCAGTGACTCGGCCAGGGACGAGCAGTACTTC. The encoded protein is CAISDSARDEQYF.

The chain employs TRBV28 and TRBJ2-7; no firm D call. V was trimmed by 3 bases and J by 0 bases, leaving 12 bases between them. The CDR3 loop spans 15 amino acids. Germline CDR1 MDHEN, CDR2 SYDVKM. CDR3 DNA: TGTGCCAGCAGTTTCGGGCTCTTATCCTCCTACGAGCAGTACTTC. Translating gives CASSFGLLSSYEQYF.

This clone was recorded a few times. This chain uses TRBV27 with TRBJ1-2; D possibly corresponds to TRBD1 (5 bases). From germline, CDR1 is MNHEY and CDR2 SMNVEV (reference sequence). This CDR3 is 14 amino acids long. The V end was cut by 3 bases, the J end by 6 bases, with 14 bases between. The CDR3 bases are TGTGCCAGCAGTTTGGTAGGGGCCCCGGATGGCTACACCTTC. Translating gives CASSLVGAPDGYTF.

This clone was counted only a few times. This chain connects TRBV27 to TRBJ1-1; D is perhaps TRBD1 (5 bases). CDR1 and CDR2 (germline): MNHEY, SMNVEV (reference sequence). V lost 5 bases and J 1 base, leaving 14 bases between the germline ends. The CDR3 consists of 15 residues. The CDR3 spells CASSPWTSKNTEAFF. The DNA of the CDR3 is TGTGCCAGCAGTCCGTGGACATCTAAGAACACTGAAGCTTTCTTT.

J is TRBJ2-2 and V is TRBV11-2, with 7 positions matching TRBD2. Germline CDR1 SGHAT, CDR2 FQNNGV. V trimming: 5 bases; J trimming: 6 bases; junction bases outside the gene matches: 6. CDR3 length: 14 amino acids. In DNA form, the CDR3 reads TGTGCCAGCAGCATTCGCGGGGGTTCCGGGGAGCTGTTTTTT. It is translated as CASSIRGGSGELFF.

The V gene is TRBV7-9, the J gene TRBJ2-5; D uncertain. The CDR3 is 12 residues long. V was clipped by 7 bases and J by 2 bases, with 8 bases between them. The germline gives CDR1 SEHNR, CDR2 FQNEAQ (reference sequence). DNA for the CDR3: TGTGCCAGCAAGGCGGAACAAGAGACCCAGTACTTC. The encoded protein is CASKAEQETQYF.

The gene calls are TRBV28 and TRBJ1-4; the D is unclear. Trimming took off 2 bases at V and 13 bases at J, with 17 bases between the two ends. CDR3 length: 14 amino acids. CDR1 is MDHEN, CDR2 SYDVKM, per germline. The CDR3 loop is CASSLRVGAEGLFF. For the CDR3, the DNA is TGTGCCAGCAGTTTAAGGGTAGGCGCGGAAGGACTGTTTTTT.

In DNA form, the CDR3 reads TGTGCCAGCAGTGAAGCGTCGGGGGGGGCTAGCGGTCTGAATGAGCAGTTCTTC. Its protein product is CASSEASGGASGLNEQFF. V is TRBV6-1 and J is TRBJ2-1; the match to TRBD2 covers 8 bases. This CDR3 has 18 residues. After removal of 0 bases from V and 7 bases from J, the junction contained 14 bases not matched to a gene. The germline V gene encodes CDR1 MNHNS and CDR2 SASEGT.

CDR3 amino acids: CASSSDPGNTIYF. CDR3 coding DNA: TGCGCCAGCAGCTCGGACCCAGGAAACACCATATATTTT. The chain carries TRBV5-1 and TRBJ1-3, with unresolved D. The CDR3 sequence is 13 residues long. V lost 3 bases and J 4 bases, leaving 8 bases between the germline ends. CDR1 SGHRS and CDR2 YFSETQ come from the germline V gene.

This rearrangement joins TRBV19 to TRBJ1-2; TRBD1 is a possible D gene (5 bases). Germline CDR1 is LNHDA and CDR2 is SQIVND (reference sequence). The V end was cut by 5 bases, the J end by 3 bases, with 10 bases between. This CDR3 has 13 residues. The CDR3 loop is CASSSTGDYGYTF. CDR3 nucleotides: TGTGCCAGTAGTTCCACGGGGGACTATGGCTACACCTTC. The whole variable domain, remainder taken from reference TRBV19 and TRBJ1-2, is DGGITQSPKYLFRKEGQNVTLSCEQNLNHDAMYWYRQDPGQGLRLIYYSQIVNDFQKGDIAEGYSVSREKKESFPLTVTSAQKNPTAFYLCASSSTGDYGYTFGSGTRLTVV.

The chain recombines TRBV11-3 with TRBJ2-1, with 9 bases that match TRBD2. CDR3 length equals 16 residues. Germline-derived CDR1 and CDR2 are SGHNT and YENEEA. V trimming: 5 bases; J trimming: 5 bases; junction bases outside the gene matches: 10. CDR3 DNA sequence: TGTGCCAGCAGCCCGGGACTAGCAAACCGAGACAATGAGCAGTTCTTC. Encoded protein: CASSPGLANRDNEQFF.